One sample yielded the 15 T cell receptor beta chains listed below, sequenced in a study of T cell responses to AZD1222 COVID-19 vaccine. The protocol was immunoSEQ multiplex PCR, while the TCRdb copy is restricted to in-frame clones and leaves out a portion. The table shows some 150,000 clones, with 70% to 90% occurring only once. The source material was peripheral blood, sampled on day 0 of AZD1222 vaccination. Receptor source: an adult in good health.

The chain couples TRBV12-5 to TRBJ2-2, with no clear D. Germline V gives CDR1 LGHNT, CDR2 FRNRAP. The CDR3 runs to 16 residues. V lost 2 bases and J lost 0, with 10 bases in between. The CDR3 region is CASGLREYPNTGELFF. DNA of the CDR3: TGTGCTAGTGGTTTGAGAGAATACCCGAACACCGGGGAGCTGTTTTTT.

V is TRBV2 and J is TRBJ2-1, with D perhaps matching TRBD1 (6 bases). CDR3 length: 16 residues. The V gene lost 3 bases and the J gene lost 1 base, with 13 bases spanning the gap. Germline V gene lookup returns CDR1 SNHLY and CDR2 FYNNEI. CDR3 bases: TGTGCCAGCAGTGACCCTGACAGGATGTCCTACAATGAGCAGTTCTTC. The encoded protein is CASSDPDRMSYNEQFF. Supplemented by reference TRBV2 and TRBJ2-1, the full variable domain reads EPEVTQTPSHQVTQMGQEVILRCVPISNHLYFYWYRQILGQKVEFLVSFYNNEISEKSEIFDDQFSVERPDGSNFTLKIRSTKLEDSAMYFCASSDPDRMSYNEQFFGPGTRLTVL.

This clone was observed a handful of times. The V call is TRBV7-9, the J call TRBJ2-7; weak D call: TRBD1 (5 bases). With 5 bases removed from V and 0 bases from J, the gap between germline ends came to 14 bases. Germline CDR1 and CDR2: SEHNR and FQNEAQ (reference sequence). The CDR3 extends over 15 amino acids. In DNA, the CDR3 is TGTGCCAGCAGCCCACGACAGTCCTACTCCTACGAGCAGTACTTC. As protein: CASSPRQSYSYEQYF. Full variable domain (remainder filled in from reference TRBV7-9 and TRBJ2-7): DTGVSQNPRHKITKRGQNVTFRCDPISEHNRLYWYRQTLGQGPEFLTYFQNEAQLEKSRLLSDRFSAERPKGSFSTLEIQRTEQGDSAMYLCASSPRQSYSYEQYFGPGTRLTVT.

This clone was found once. The rearrangement joins TRBV6-6 to TRBJ2-4, with TRBD2 matching over 14 bases. The V gene's germline CDR1 is MNHNY and CDR2 SVGAGI (reference sequence). With 5 bases clipped from V and 8 bases from J, the junction kept 8 bases outside the gene matches. The CDR3 is 16 amino acids. The CDR3 coding sequence is TGTGCCAGCAGTACCGCCGGGACTAGCGGGAGTCACATTCAGTACTTC. This translates into CASSTAGTSGSHIQYF.

The chain links TRBV28 to TRBJ1-2; the match to TRBD1 covers 8 bases. Trimming cost V 5 bases and J 7 bases; bases outside gene matches: 6. Germline V gene data show CDR1 as MDHEN and CDR2 as SYDVKM. The CDR3 extends over 13 amino acids. The DNA for the CDR3 is TGTGCCAGCAGTCGTGGACAGGGCACTGGCTACACCTTC. This translates into CASSRGQGTGYTF.

The rearrangement joins TRBV6-5 to TRBJ1-2, with unresolved D. The V gene lost 6 bases and the J gene lost 3 bases, with 11 bases spanning the gap. This CDR3 contains 13 residues. Germline V gives CDR1 MNHEY, CDR2 SVGAGI. The CDR3 reads CASSPKTDYGYTF. CDR3 nucleotide sequence: TGTGCCAGCAGCCCCAAGACGGACTATGGCTACACCTTC.

This clone was observed a single time. The CDR3 sequence is CATSRDVGARNEKLFF. As DNA, the CDR3 is TGTGCCACCAGCAGAGATGTCGGGGCTCGTAATGAAAAACTGTTTTTT. V gene TRBV15 combines with J gene TRBJ1-4, with a tentative D call TRBD1 (5 bases). CDR1 is LNHNV, CDR2 YYDKDF, per germline (reference sequence). The V end lost 0 bases, the J end lost 4 bases, and 12 bases lay between the germline ends. The CDR3 consists of 16 residues.

This sequence joins TRBV28 and TRBJ1-2, with 10 bases that match TRBD1. CDR1 is MDHEN, CDR2 SYDVKM, per germline. This CDR3 is built from 14 residues. Trimming removed 2 bases from V and 7 bases from J; junction bases left unmatched: 4. The CDR3 is CASSLPGQGTGYTF. For the CDR3, the DNA is TGTGCCAGCAGTTTACCGGGACAGGGGACTGGCTACACCTTC.

The chain combines TRBV5-1 with TRBJ2-7; D might be TRBD2 (5 bases). This CDR3 contains 15 residues. V was shortened by 4 bases and J by 2 bases, with 16 bases between the two germline ends. Germline V lookup: CDR1 SGHRS, CDR2 YFSETQ. The CDR3, as DNA: TGCGCCAGCAGCCCTGATAGCGCTACGGCCTACGAGCAGTACTTC. Residues: CASSPDSATAYEQYF.

This chain connects TRBV3-1 (or the pseudogene TRBV3-2) to TRBJ2-5; D is possibly TRBD1 (6 bases). Trimming stripped 1 base from V and 4 bases from J, with 13 bases between. The CDR3 is 15 amino acids. Looked up from germline, CDR1 is LGHDT and CDR2 is YNNKEL (reference sequence). CDR3: CASSQAKGVGETQYF. CDR3 nucleotide sequence: TGTGCCAGCAGCCAAGCAAAGGGGGTGGGAGAGACCCAGTACTTC.

The gene calls are TRBV29-1 and TRBJ1-2, with D possibly TRBD1 on 5 matching bases. The CDR3 extends over 13 amino acids. Between the trimmed V and J ends, which lost 6 bases and 0 bases, there was a span of 11 bases. Per the germline V gene, CDR1 is SQVTM and CDR2 is ANQGSEA. The CDR3 reads CSVTGRTNYGYTF. CDR3 in DNA: TGCAGCGTGACGGGACGGACTAACTATGGCTACACCTTC.

The chain joins TRBV19 to TRBJ1-1, with 8 bases matching TRBD1. V lost 6 bases, J lost 10 bases, and 13 bases stayed unmatched. Germline V lookup: CDR1 LNHDA, CDR2 SQIVND (reference sequence). The CDR3 totals 14 residues. CDR3 amino acids: CASSFPSGGRGAFF. The CDR3 nucleotides are TGTGCCAGTAGCTTCCCGTCAGGGGGCAGGGGAGCTTTCTTT.

V and J are TRBV5-1 and TRBJ2-5; 8 bases match TRBD1. This CDR3 is 15 amino acids long. V dropped 2 bases and J dropped 5; count of bases not matched to a gene: 8. Germline values: CDR1 SGHRS, CDR2 YFSETQ. This CDR3 reads CASSFLAGGWETQYF. CDR3 DNA sequence: TGCGCCAGCAGCTTTTTGGCAGGGGGCTGGGAGACCCAGTACTTC.

The chain recombines TRBV3-1 (or the pseudogene TRBV3-2) with TRBJ2-3, with 10 bases fitting TRBD2. Germline CDR1 is LGHDT and CDR2 is YNNKEL (reference sequence). The CDR3 length is 14 residues. V was clipped by 10 bases and J by 4 bases; unmatched bases: 8. The CDR3 sequence: CATGKAGGPDTQYF. The CDR3 nucleotides are TGTGCCACCGGGAAAGCGGGGGGGCCAGATACGCAGTATTTT.

V gene TRBV11-3 combines with J gene TRBJ2-3, with D hard to call. Trimming took 0 bases from V and 0 from J, leaving 7 bases between them. Germline V gene lookup returns CDR1 SGHNT and CDR2 YENEEA. The CDR3 totals 15 residues. In DNA, the CDR3 is TGTGCCAGCAGCTTAGATGGGCAGAGCACAGATACGCAGTATTTT. This encodes CASSLDGQSTDTQYF. The whole variable domain, remainder taken from reference TRBV11-3 and TRBJ2-3, is EAGVVQSPRYKIIEKKQPVAFWCNPISGHNTLYWYLQNLGQGPELLIRYENEEAVDDSQLPKDRFSAERLKGVDSTLKIQPAELGDSAVYLCASSLDGQSTDTQYFGPGTRLTVL.